This T cell receptor beta chain was retrieved from a study of blood T cells in healthy people across ages. Regarding the study as a whole: Diversity estimates drawn from one million T cells were deemed underestimates.

Individuals who donated were healthy Caucasians from Russia aged about 6 to 95. Sample-barcoded 5' priming and a J-beta primer mix drove a second PCR of about 7 to 11 cycles. TCRdb re-called the 5' RACE reads with MiXCR, one entry per CDR3 protein. In the table there are more than 1,000,000 distinct CDR3 sequences, approximately 25% of which are singletons. This clonotype was detected only once. The antigen remains undetermined. A much larger clone lies a single base off, so this may be a read error. The CDR3 length is 14 residues. V was clipped by 0 bases and J by 5 bases, with 10 bases between them. Germline V lookup: CDR1 SEHNR, CDR2 FQNEAQ (reference sequence). These sequences were also reported in another study, on T cells of mothers and their children. As reported in that work: Extracted RNA, in its entirety, went into cDNA synthesis at around 1.4 ug per 15 ul.

This chain joins TRBV7-9 and TRBJ2-5; D is possibly TRBD2 (6 bases). The receptor comes from a girl under 10 years old in good health. Specimen: blood. CDR3 DNA sequence: TGTGCCAGCAGCTTAGCGGAGGGCAGGGAGACCCAGTACTTC. Protein product: CASSLAEGRETQYF.